Below are 22 T cell receptor beta chains sequenced from a single sample in a study of early T cells in non-severe SARS-CoV-2 infection. Using its own MiXCR run on the 5' RACE reads, TCRdb lists one record per CDR3 protein. The sample contains 70,000 to 85,000 distinct CDR3 sequences, over 9% of which appear only once. Sequenced input: whole blood. The receptors come from an adult who was a healthcare worker with PCR-confirmed SARS-CoV-2 infection or an uninfected control (not recorded which).

CDR3 DNA: TGCGCCAGCAGTGAGGACCTGAGCACAGATACGCAGTATTTT. Translation: CASSEDLSTDTQYF. The genes are TRBV10-1 and TRBJ2-3, with unresolved D. There are 14 residues in the CDR3. Germline V gene data show CDR1 as WNHNN and CDR2 as SYGVQD (reference sequence). V was clipped by 2 bases and J by 0 bases, with 6 bases between them.

Notes on this clonotype: The germline gene is not matched at one end of the junction; a read error may be the cause. The CDR3 bases are TGCGACAGCAGCTTGCAGGGGGACTCGGGTATCTTT. This translates into CDSSLQGDSGIF. V gene TRBV5-1 combines with J gene TRBJ1-1; TRBD1 matches at 7 bases. Germline loops: CDR1 SGHRS, CDR2 YFSETQ. This CDR3 spans 12 amino acids. Based on the CDR3 plus reference TRBV5-1 and TRBJ1-1, the full variable domain is KAGVTQTPRYLIKTRGQQVTLSCSPISGHRSVSWYQQTPGQGLQFLFEYFSETQRNKGNFPGRFSGRQFSNSRSEMNVSTLELGDSALYLCDSSLQGDSGIFGQGTRLTVV.

This clonotype was seen repeatedly, ten times or more. The chain combines TRBV20-1 with TRBJ1-2, with 7 bases identical to TRBD1. V lost 3 bases to trimming and J lost 3 bases; unmatched junction nucleotides: 7. The CDR3 is 14 residues long. Germline assignment: CDR1 DFQATT and CDR2 SNEGSKA (reference sequence). The CDR3: CSASPLQGHYGYTF. For the CDR3, the DNA is TGCAGTGCTAGTCCATTACAGGGGCACTATGGCTACACCTTC.

The chain employs TRBV5-5 and TRBJ2-7; D is possibly TRBD1 (5 bases). Germline V lookup: CDR1 SGHKS, CDR2 YYEKEE (reference sequence). The CDR3 runs 13 residues. V gave up 2 bases and J gave up 2 bases, with 8 bases separating them. Here the CDR3 reads CASSFAGTYEQYF. In nucleotides, the CDR3 is TGTGCCAGCAGCTTCGCAGGGACCTACGAGCAGTACTTC.

This clonotype showed up many times. The chain uses TRBV24-1 and TRBJ1-1; TRBD1 matches at 11 bases. The germline gives CDR1 KGHDR, CDR2 SFDVKD. The length of the CDR3 is 15 residues. V lost 9 bases and J lost 5; bases outside the gene matches: 10. Here the CDR3 reads CATRGTGGAETEAFF. The CDR3 nucleotides are TGTGCCACCCGAGGGACAGGGGGAGCGGAAACTGAAGCTTTCTTT.

The J gene is TRBJ2-7, the V gene TRBV4-1; tentative D call: TRBD1 (5 bases). V shed 0 bases and J shed 6 bases, with 15 bases lying between them. Germline V lookup: CDR1 MGHRA, CDR2 YSYEKL. The CDR3 is 15 residues long. Here the CDR3 reads CASSQDLVRAAEQYF. As DNA, the CDR3 is TGCGCCAGCAGCCAAGACCTGGTCAGGGCAGCCGAGCAGTACTTC.

Ten or more counts support this clonotype. The chain recombines TRBV20-1 with TRBJ2-5; TRBD2 agrees at 10 bases. This CDR3 has 14 amino acids. J was trimmed by 4 bases and V by 6 bases; bases with no gene match: 8. The germline gives CDR1 DFQATT, CDR2 SNEGSKA (reference sequence). CDR3 in amino acids: CSAHLAGDGETQYF. The CDR3, as DNA: TGCAGTGCGCACCTAGCGGGAGATGGAGAGACCCAGTACTTC.

V usage is TRBV2 and J usage is TRBJ2-1; 7 bases map to TRBD2. V shed 9 bases and J 4 bases; nucleotides not matched to a gene: 6. The CDR3 extends over 13 amino acids. Germline-derived CDR1 and CDR2 are SNHLY and FYNNEI. The CDR3 sequence is CASALAVYNEQFF. In DNA, the CDR3 is TGTGCCAGTGCTCTAGCGGTGTACAATGAGCAGTTCTTC.

The chain has TRBV5-1 and TRBJ1-4; no definite D call. V was cut by 4 bases and J by 0 bases, with 10 bases left in between. Germline V gene sequence: CDR1 SGHRS, CDR2 YFSETQ. The CDR3 runs 15 residues. Written as DNA, the CDR3 is TGCGCCAGCAGCCCGGACGGTGCAACTAATGAAAAACTGTTTTTT. Residues: CASSPDGATNEKLFF.

This clonotype was recorded many times. The J gene is TRBJ2-6, the V gene TRBV28, with TRBD1 matching 7 bases. The junction had 8 bases not matched to a gene; V was cut back by 9 bases and J by 0 bases. In germline, CDR1 is MDHEN, CDR2 SYDVKM. The CDR3 has 16 amino acids. The DNA for the CDR3 is TGTGCCAGTACAGGGGCTTCTACCTCTGGGGCCAACGTCCTGACTTTC. Encoded protein: CASTGASTSGANVLTF.

This clonotype was counted many times. The V and J genes are TRBV7-6 and TRBJ2-3; maybe TRBD1 (6 bases). CDR3 length: 15 residues. Trimming took off 2 bases at V and 4 bases at J, with 13 bases between the two ends. The germline CDR1 and CDR2 sequences are SGHVS and FNYEAQ. CDR3 amino acids: CASSLLAGEADTQYF. The CDR3 nucleotides read TGTGCCAGCAGCTTATTAGCAGGGGAAGCAGATACGCAGTATTTT.

This sequence joins TRBV29-1 and TRBJ2-7; 9 bases are shared with TRBD1. Germline V lookup: CDR1 SQVTM, CDR2 ANQGSEA. The V gene end was trimmed by 6 bases and the J gene end by 4 bases; junction bases not matched to a gene: 7. This CDR3 comprises 13 residues. The CDR3 sequence is CSVPGQGIYEQYF. The CDR3 DNA reads as TGCAGCGTCCCGGGACAGGGAATATACGAGCAGTACTTC.

The chain couples TRBV7-2 to TRBJ2-1; the D gene is possibly TRBD2 (6 bases). This CDR3 is 13 amino acids long. Per germline, CDR1 SGHTA and CDR2 FQGNSA. V was cut by 6 bases and J by 9 bases, with 15 bases left in between. The CDR3 region is CASRSWRGIEQFF. The DNA for the CDR3 is TGTGCCAGCAGGAGCTGGCGGGGAATTGAGCAGTTCTTC.

This rearrangement joins TRBV20-1 to TRBJ2-3; the D gene is possibly TRBD2 (6 bases). V was shortened by 6 bases and J by 2 bases, with 18 bases between the two germline ends. The CDR3 contains 15 residues. Germline CDR1 DFQATT, CDR2 SNEGSKA (reference sequence). This CDR3 is CSAPNRERVTDTQYF. CDR3 in DNA: TGCAGTGCCCCGAACCGCGAGCGGGTCACAGATACGCAGTATTTT.

This clonotype was seen many times. The gene calls are TRBV29-1 and TRBJ2-3; 7 nucleotides agree with TRBD2. The germline V gene encodes CDR1 SQVTM and CDR2 ANQGSEA. With V trimmed by 4 bases and J by 9 bases, 10 bases remained unmatched. This CDR3 has 13 amino acids. The CDR3 coding sequence is TGCAGCGTTGTGGCGGGAGTTAGGGACACGCAGTATTTT. Encoded protein: CSVVAGVRDTQYF.

The table lists this clonotype with many counts. V and J are TRBV7-6 and TRBJ2-2, with 12 bases identical to TRBD2. With V trimmed by 7 bases and J by 7 bases, 7 bases remained unmatched. The CDR3 covers 15 residues. Germline V gene lookup returns CDR1 SGHVS and CDR2 FNYEAQ. The CDR3 spells CASNLAGGPSGELFF. The CDR3 nucleotides are TGTGCCAGCAACCTAGCGGGAGGGCCAAGCGGGGAGCTGTTTTTT.

This clonotype was observed at least ten times. V is TRBV24-1 and J is TRBJ2-1; D is unresolved. Deletions cut 2 bases from V and 7 bases from J, with 14 bases between. Germline V lookup: CDR1 KGHDR, CDR2 SFDVKD. This CDR3 region has 15 residues. CDR3 amino acids: CATSDSTVPGNEQFF. CDR3 in DNA: TGTGCCACCAGTGATTCCACCGTCCCTGGGAATGAGCAGTTCTTC.

The table lists this clonotype with many counts. The chain combines TRBV4-1 with TRBJ2-2; D not resolved. V was shortened by 4 bases and J by 2 bases, with 5 bases between the two germline ends. CDR3 size: 13 residues. Per germline, CDR1 MGHRA and CDR2 YSYEKL. The CDR3 sequence: CASSLSNTGELFF. Written as DNA, the CDR3 is TGCGCCAGCAGCCTGAGTAACACCGGGGAGCTGTTTTTT.

This clonotype occurred many times. This chain connects TRBV20-1 to TRBJ2-1; 12 bases are a match to TRBD2. V was pared by 6 bases and J by 12 bases, with 15 bases of the junction left unmatched. From germline, CDR1 is DFQATT and CDR2 SNEGSKA (reference sequence). The CDR3 is made up of 15 amino acids. The CDR3 DNA is TGCAGTGCCCCGACTAGCGGGAGTCCAAAAGCAGCGCAGTTCTTC. This sequence encodes CSAPTSGSPKAAQFF.

This clonotype was observed at least ten times. CDR3 region: CASSGYSYEQYF. Here the CDR3 DNA reads TGTGCCAGTTCAGGGTATAGCTACGAGCAGTACTTC. This sequence joins TRBV2 and TRBJ2-7; D is perhaps TRBD1 (5 bases). Looked up from germline, CDR1 is SNHLY and CDR2 is FYNNEI. Trimming took 9 bases from V and 3 from J, leaving 12 bases between them. The length of the CDR3 is 12 residues. The full variable domain, rest sourced from reference TRBV2 and TRBJ2-7, is EPEVTQTPSHQVTQMGQEVILRCVPISNHLYFYWYRQILGQKVEFLVSFYNNEISEKSEIFDDQFSVERPDGSNFTLKIRSTKLEDSAMYFCASSGYSYEQYFGPGTRLTVT.

The chain employs TRBV7-3 and TRBJ2-3; 11 positions agree with TRBD1. Germline assignment: CDR1 SGHTA and CDR2 FQGTGA. This CDR3 region has 15 residues. J lost 7 bases, V lost 0 bases, and 3 bases had no gene match. The CDR3 bases are TGTGCCAGCAGCTTAACGGGACAGGGGGGCCATACGCAGTATTTT. Amino acids: CASSLTGQGGHTQYF.

Turning to this clonotype: A much larger clone differs by one base, so this may be a read error. The chain has TRBV5-1 and TRBJ2-1; TRBD2 matches 9 bases. The CDR3 is 16 residues long. Germline V gene sequence: CDR1 SGHRS, CDR2 YFSETQ. As DNA, the CDR3 is TGCGCCAGCGGCTTGTCCGCTAGCGGGACCTACAATGAGCAGTTCTTC. Amino acids: CASGLSASGTYNEQFF.